These 27 T cell receptor beta chains were all obtained from the same sample, sequenced in a study of T cell repertoires in cytomegalovirus infection (dated by TCRdb to between 2018 and 2021). Their antigen targets remain unknown. TCRdb shows the sequencer as Illumina HiSeq 1500. TCRdb handled the public reads itself, with Q25 trimming in fastp and clone calling in MiXCR, and kept productive beta chains. CDR3 protein sequences are deduplicated, and each keeps its most common genes and DNA. Counted in this sample were approximately 600,000 distinct CDR3 sequences; over 35% of them appeared once. The ten most abundant clones make up around 46% of the sample. Sample treatment or condition, as interpreted from the label and publication: in vitro stimulation with specific CMV peptide epitopes to enrich CMV-specific T cells. Sequencing was performed on cultured PBMCs, taken from culture after CMV antigen stimulation. Receptors originate from a human donor in good health (CMV status not recorded). Some clones in this sample may be carry-over from other donors' samples.

The rearrangement links TRBV7-4 to TRBJ2-1; no firm D call. CDR3 length equals 13 residues. CDR1 SGHVT and CDR2 SQSDAQ come from the germline V gene. Between the trimmed V and J ends, which lost 2 bases and 12 bases, there was a span of 14 bases. The CDR3 region has the DNA TGTGCCAGCAGCTTACTGGACCGCGCGGCGCAGTTCTTC. Translation gives CASSLLDRAAQFF.

V and J are TRBV7-6 and TRBJ1-5; weak D call: TRBD1 (5 bases). Germline CDR1 SGHVS, CDR2 FNYEAQ. The CDR3 consists of 17 residues. The germline V and J ends were trimmed by 1 base and 2 bases, with 15 bases remaining between them. The CDR3 reads CASSLVAGLKGNQPQHF. In DNA form, the CDR3 reads TGTGCCAGCAGCTTAGTCGCGGGGCTAAAGGGCAATCAGCCCCAGCATTTT.

At least ten counts were recorded for this clonotype. The rearrangement links TRBV6-5 to TRBJ2-3; D is uncertain. There are 12 residues in the CDR3. Trimming removed 0 bases from V and 5 bases from J, with 3 bases in between. Germline-derived CDR1 and CDR2 are MNHEY and SVGAGI. The CDR3 is CASSYSGDTQYF. CDR3 nucleotide sequence: TGTGCCAGCAGTTACTCGGGAGATACGCAGTATTTT.

This clonotype was recorded at least ten times. The genes are TRBV7-2 and TRBJ2-3; D might be TRBD1 or TRBD2, each matching 5 bases. The V and J ends lost 5 bases and 5 bases respectively, with 14 bases between them. The length of the CDR3 is 14 residues. The germline V gene encodes CDR1 SGHTA and CDR2 FQGNSA. CDR3 sequence (DNA): TGTGCCAGCAGCGCCGGGACGGTTATAGATACGCAGTATTTT. Protein: CASSAGTVIDTQYF.

The chain employs TRBV7-6 and TRBJ1-2, with D possibly being TRBD1 (6 bases). The CDR3 spans 13 residues. The V end lost 4 bases, the J end lost 7 bases, and 13 bases lay between the germline ends. Germline V gene lookup returns CDR1 SGHVS and CDR2 FNYEAQ. CDR3 nucleotide sequence: TGTGCCAGCAGCTGGGACATCAAAGGTGGCTACACCTTC. Translated, it gives CASSWDIKGGYTF.

This clonotype was seen a few times. The chain couples TRBV7-2 to TRBJ2-7; weak D call: TRBD2 (6 bases). V was clipped by 0 bases and J by 5 bases, with 23 bases between them. This CDR3 contains 18 residues. Germline-derived CDR1 and CDR2 are SGHTA and FQGNSA. CDR3 sequence: CASSLAVGGPVFPHEQYF. DNA for the CDR3: TGTGCCAGCAGCTTAGCAGTGGGGGGACCCGTCTTTCCCCACGAGCAGTACTTC.

The sample holds many counts of this clonotype. This rearrangement joins TRBV7-2 to TRBJ2-1; 7 bases agree with TRBD2. Germline CDR1 SGHTA, CDR2 FQGNSA. Trimming cost V 6 bases and J 1 base; bases outside gene matches: 6. The CDR3 runs to 15 residues. The CDR3 bases are TGTGCCAGCAGATTAACTAGCGTTTCCTACAATGAGCAGTTCTTC. Translation: CASRLTSVSYNEQFF.

This chain connects TRBV12-3 or TRBV12-4 to TRBJ2-1, with TRBD2 matching over 14 bases. This CDR3 region has 15 residues. J was trimmed by 8 bases and V by 5 bases; bases with no gene match: 5. CDR3 region: CASSRLAGGPYEQFF. The DNA of the CDR3 is TGTGCCAGCAGTCGACTAGCGGGGGGGCCGTATGAGCAGTTCTTC.

The chain employs TRBV7-8 and TRBJ2-7; TRBD1 might be the D (5 bases). The CDR3 runs 14 residues. V gave up 5 bases and J gave up 3 bases, with 14 bases separating them. Germline assignment: CDR1 SGHVS and CDR2 FQNEAQ. CDR3 in amino acids: CASSARVAIYEQYF. CDR3 nucleotide sequence: TGTGCCAGCAGCGCCAGGGTGGCCATCTACGAGCAGTACTTC.

This clonotype appeared a few times. The chain joins TRBV7-2 to TRBJ1-1; D might be TRBD1 (6 bases). The CDR3 has 15 amino acids. V lost 3 bases, J lost 0 bases, and 11 bases lay in between. Germline assignment: CDR1 SGHTA and CDR2 FQGNSA. CDR3 protein: CASSLQGQLNTEAFF. Here the CDR3 DNA reads TGTGCCAGCAGCTTGCAAGGACAGCTGAACACTGAAGCTTTCTTT. Variable domain in full (rest from reference TRBV7-2 and TRBJ1-1): GAGVSQSPSNKVTEKGKDVELRCDPISGHTALYWYRQSLGQGLEFLIYFQGNSAPDKSGLPSDRFSAERTGGSVSTLTIQRTQQEDSAVYLCASSLQGQLNTEAFFGQGTRLTVV.

This clonotype was observed at least ten times. The genes are TRBV7-2 and TRBJ2-1; D gene uncertain. CDR1 and CDR2 from the germline V gene are SGHTA and FQGNSA. The CDR3 spans 10 residues. V was shortened by 3 bases and J by 12 bases, with 6 bases between the two germline ends. The DNA for the CDR3 is TGTGCCAGCAGCTTTGACCGGCAGTTCTTC. It yields the protein CASSFDRQFF.

The rearrangement joins TRBV20-1 to TRBJ2-1; TRBD2 aligns across 12 bases. Germline loops: CDR1 DFQATT, CDR2 SNEGSKA (reference sequence). V shed 6 bases, J shed 7 bases, and the junction held 13 bases outside the gene matches. The CDR3 is made up of 16 amino acids. The CDR3 nucleotides are TGCAGTGCCGACGATCTAGCGGGAGGGCCTAGGAATGAGCAGTTCTTC. This codes for CSADDLAGGPRNEQFF.

This chain links TRBV5-5 with TRBJ2-3; D not certain. V gave up 1 base and J gave up 6 bases, with 6 bases separating them. Germline V gene lookup returns CDR1 SGHKS and CDR2 YYEKEE (reference sequence). This CDR3 is built from 12 residues. DNA for the CDR3: TGTGCCAGCAGCTTGCGGTCGGATACGCAGTATTTT. It encodes CASSLRSDTQYF.

The gene calls are TRBV7-2 and TRBJ1-5; the D is unclear. CDR1 SGHTA and CDR2 FQGNSA come from the germline V gene. V lost 2 bases and J lost 3, with 14 bases in between. This CDR3 is 16 amino acids long. CDR3 in DNA: TGTGCCAGCAGCTTATTATACCCCCCTTCCAATCAGCCCCAGCATTTT. Encoded protein: CASSLLYPPSNQPQHF.

CDR3 protein: CSAQGQNTYEQYF. Here the CDR3 DNA reads TGCAGCGCCCAGGGACAGAATACCTACGAGCAGTACTTC. The gene calls are TRBV29-1 and TRBJ2-7, with 7 nucleotides matching TRBD1. Germline-derived CDR1 and CDR2 are SQVTM and ANQGSEA. V lost 7 bases, J lost 2 bases, and 8 bases stayed unmatched. CDR3 length: 13 residues.

Ten or more counts support this clonotype. The chain carries TRBV12-3 or TRBV12-4 and TRBJ2-7, with TRBD1 matching over 8 bases. The CDR3 runs 16 residues. After removal of 3 bases from V and 5 bases from J, the junction contained 12 bases not matched to a gene. CDR3 nucleotides: TGTGCCAGCAGTTTCGCGGGCTCGACAGGGGAGGACGAGCAGTACTTC. Its translation: CASSFAGSTGEDEQYF.

The V gene is TRBV28, the J gene TRBJ1-5; D is unclear. The CDR3 extends over 17 amino acids. CDR1 and CDR2 (germline): MDHEN, SYDVKM. Trimming pared 3 bases from V and 0 bases from J, leaving 15 bases between. The CDR3, as DNA: TGTGCCAGCAGTTTTCAGGTGCAGCTCTATAGCAATCAGCCCCAGCATTTT. Its protein product is CASSFQVQLYSNQPQHF.

This chain uses TRBV6-5 with TRBJ1-4; the match to TRBD1 covers 7 bases. The V and J ends lost 10 bases and 4 bases, in that order; junction bases with no gene match: 6. The length of the CDR3 is 13 residues. Germline V gene lookup returns CDR1 MNHEY and CDR2 SVGAGI. The CDR3 is CATTGDLNEKLFF. CDR3 nucleotide sequence: TGTGCCACCACAGGGGATCTTAATGAAAAACTGTTTTTT.

The CDR3 DNA follows: TGTGCCAGCACTAAGACTAGCGGGGGGGCGAGCACCGGGGAGCTGTTTTTT. As protein: CASTKTSGGASTGELFF. This chain connects TRBV6-1 to TRBJ2-2; the match to TRBD2 covers 14 bases. J lost 4 bases, V lost 7 bases, and 8 bases had no gene match. This CDR3 is built from 17 residues. Looked up from germline, CDR1 is MNHNS and CDR2 is SASEGT.

The rearrangement joins TRBV20-1 to TRBJ2-1; no clear D gene. Trimming removed 6 bases at V and 6 bases at J, with 15 bases between. Germline CDR1 and CDR2: DFQATT and SNEGSKA (reference sequence). This CDR3 spans 13 amino acids. CDR3 DNA: TGCAGTGCCACATTCTCCAGCCCCAATGAGCAGTTCTTC. Its translation is CSATFSSPNEQFF.

The rearrangement links TRBV20-1 to TRBJ2-7; D is unclear. The germline V and J ends were trimmed by 7 bases and 0 bases, with 4 bases remaining between them. From germline, CDR1 is DFQATT and CDR2 SNEGSKA (reference sequence). This CDR3 has 10 amino acids. The CDR3 sequence: CSGGSYEQYF. Here the CDR3 DNA reads TGCAGTGGCGGCTCCTACGAGCAGTACTTC.

This clonotype has a handful of counts. The chain carries TRBV6-2 or TRBV6-3 and TRBJ2-5, with D possibly matching TRBD2 (5 bases). Germline V gene sequence: CDR1 MNHEY, CDR2 SVGEGT. This CDR3 comprises 15 residues. Trimming shortened V by 6 bases and J by 5 bases, and 19 bases separated the two germline ends. For the CDR3, the DNA is TGTGCCAGCAGCTACGAGGGCGGCTGGCGGGAGACCCAGTACTTC. It yields the protein CASSYEGGWRETQYF.

V usage is TRBV20-1 and J usage is TRBJ1-2; D call uncertain. The V end lost 3 bases, the J end lost 8 bases, and 16 bases lay between the germline ends. The germline gives CDR1 DFQATT, CDR2 SNEGSKA (reference sequence). The CDR3 runs 13 residues. The CDR3 sequence: CSARAGQSEGYTF. Written as DNA, the CDR3 is TGCAGTGCTAGGGCCGGGCAGTCTGAGGGCTACACCTTC.

This sequence joins TRBV4-3 and TRBJ2-7; possibly TRBD1 or TRBD2 for D (5 bases each). Deletions cut 0 bases from V and 7 bases from J, with 22 bases between. Per germline, CDR1 LGHNA and CDR2 YSLEER. This CDR3 contains 17 residues. The DNA for the CDR3 is TGCGCCAGCAGCCAAGAGGCCGGGACGGCTGGTGTATGGGAGCAGTACTTC. This sequence encodes CASSQEAGTAGVWEQYF.

This clonotype was found a few times. V is TRBV19 and J is TRBJ2-5; possible D gene TRBD2, 5 bases. Trimming left V 3 bases short and J 9 bases short, with 17 bases between. The CDR3 is made up of 14 amino acids. Germline CDR1 reads LNHDA; CDR2 reads SQIVND (reference sequence). CDR3 sequence reads: CASSISTHRRSQYF. CDR3 sequence (DNA): TGTGCCAGTAGTATCAGCACTCATCGGAGGTCCCAGTACTTC.

This clonotype was seen repeatedly, ten times or more. This chain joins TRBV7-2 and TRBJ2-5; D is undetermined. The V and J ends lost 5 bases and 7 bases respectively, with 17 bases between them. Per the germline V gene, CDR1 is SGHTA and CDR2 is FQGNSA. The CDR3 is 14 amino acids. This CDR3 is CASSPVARRWTQYF. DNA of the CDR3: TGTGCCAGCAGCCCAGTAGCCCGCAGGTGGACCCAGTACTTC. The complete variable domain, with remaining parts taken from reference TRBV7-2 and TRBJ2-5, reads GAGVSQSPSNKVTEKGKDVELRCDPISGHTALYWYRQSLGQGLEFLIYFQGNSAPDKSGLPSDRFSAERTGGSVSTLTIQRTQQEDSAVYLCASSPVARRWTQYFGPGTRLLVL.

This clonotype came up a few times. The J gene is TRBJ2-7, the V gene TRBV28; possible D gene TRBD1, 6 bases. The germline V gene has CDR1 MDHEN and CDR2 SYDVKM. The CDR3 sequence is 14 residues long. Trimming left V 4 bases short and J 3 bases short, with 13 bases between. The CDR3 is CASSSPGTNYEQYF. The CDR3 region has the DNA TGTGCCAGCAGTTCCCCGGGGACAAACTACGAGCAGTACTTC.